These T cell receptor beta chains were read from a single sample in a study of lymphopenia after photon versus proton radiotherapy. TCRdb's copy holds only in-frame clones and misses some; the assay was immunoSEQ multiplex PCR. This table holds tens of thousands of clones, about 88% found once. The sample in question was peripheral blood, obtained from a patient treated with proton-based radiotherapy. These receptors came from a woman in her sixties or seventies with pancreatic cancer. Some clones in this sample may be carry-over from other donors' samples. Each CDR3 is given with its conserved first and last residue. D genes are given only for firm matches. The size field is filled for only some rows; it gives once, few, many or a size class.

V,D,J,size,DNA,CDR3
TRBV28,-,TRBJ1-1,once,TGTGCCAGCGGGACACCGGCCATGAACACTGAAGCTTTCTTT,CASGTPAMNTEAFF
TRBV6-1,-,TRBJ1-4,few,TGTGCCAGCAGTGAAGCTTCCAGGGTGAATGAAAAACTGTTTTTT,CASSEASRVNEKLFF
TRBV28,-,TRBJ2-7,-,TGTGCCAGCAGTTATGGGACTGCGACCTACGAGCAGTACTTC,CASSYGTATYEQYF
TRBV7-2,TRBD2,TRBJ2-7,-,TGTGCCAGCAGCTTCGGGACTAGCGGGTTGTACGAGCAGTACTTC,CASSFGTSGLYEQYF
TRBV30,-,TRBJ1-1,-,TGTGCCTGGAGTGTACTCTACAGTGGGGGGTCCGACACTGAAGCTTTCTTT,CAWSVLYSGGSDTEAFF
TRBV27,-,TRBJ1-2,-,TGTGCCAGCAGTCCCCGGATGGGTGGTGGCTACACCTTC,CASSPRMGGGYTF
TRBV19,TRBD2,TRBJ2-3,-,TGTGCCAGTAGTATGACTAGCGGATCCACAGATACGCAGTATTTT,CASSMTSGSTDTQYF
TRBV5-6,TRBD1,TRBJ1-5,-,TGTGCCAGCAGCCGCCGGGACAGGTCTAATCAGCCCCAGCATTTT,CASSRRDRSNQPQHF
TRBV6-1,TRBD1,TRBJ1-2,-,TGTGCCAGCAGTGAAACAGGGGCGAACTATGGCTACACCTTC,CASSETGANYGYTF
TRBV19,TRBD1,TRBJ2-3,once,TGTGCCAGTAGTCCCGGACAGGGCACAGATACGCAGTATTTT,CASSPGQGTDTQYF
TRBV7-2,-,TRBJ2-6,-,TGTGCCAGCAGCTTAGCGAGGGGCGGGGCCAACGTCCTGACTTTC,CASSLARGGANVLTF
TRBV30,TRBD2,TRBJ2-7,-,TGTGCCTGGAGTGTCGGGGGGAGCTCCTACGAGCAGTACTTC,CAWSVGGSSYEQYF
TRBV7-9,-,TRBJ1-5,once,TGTGCCAGCAGCACCCAGGCTGGGCTCAGCAATCAGCCCCAGCATTTT,CASSTQAGLSNQPQHF
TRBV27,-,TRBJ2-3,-,TGTGCCAGCAGTTTGGTCCGCACAGATACGCAGTATTTT,CASSLVRTDTQYF
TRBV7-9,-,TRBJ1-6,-,TGTGCCAGCAGCTTCGACAGTGGACTAACACCCCTCCACTTT,CASSFDSGLTPLHF
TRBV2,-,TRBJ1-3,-,TGTGCCAGCAGCGAACAGGATAACACCATATATTTT,CASSEQDNTIYF
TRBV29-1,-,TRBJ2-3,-,TGCAGCGTTGAAGGGGAGACAGGCAAAAGTCGTGATACGCAGTATTTT,CSVEGETGKSRDTQYF
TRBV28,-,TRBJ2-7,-,TGTGCCAGCAGCATTCAAACAGGGAACGAGCAGTACTTC,CASSIQTGNEQYF
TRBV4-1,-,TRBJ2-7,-,TGCGCCAGCAGCCAAGTCGGGACGGCTCAAGAGGAGCAGTACTTC,CASSQVGTAQEEQYF
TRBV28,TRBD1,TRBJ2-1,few,TGTGCCAGCAGTTTAATGGGGAGACAGGGGGCATATGAGTTCTTC,CASSLMGRQGAYEFF
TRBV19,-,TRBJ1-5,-,TGTGCCAGCACAACCGGGACGGATCTTAATCAGCCCCAGCATTTT,CASTTGTDLNQPQHF
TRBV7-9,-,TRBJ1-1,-,TGTGCCAGCAGCGCCCGGGCAGGAAACGCTGAAGCTTTCTTT,CASSARAGNAEAFF
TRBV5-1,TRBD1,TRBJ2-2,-,TGCGCCAGCAGCTTACAGGGGGCGGCGGGCACCGGGGAGCTGTTTTTT,CASSLQGAAGTGELFF
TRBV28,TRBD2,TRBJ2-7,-,TGTGCCGTCAGAAGCGGGGCCTACGAGCAGTACTTC,CAVRSGAYEQYF
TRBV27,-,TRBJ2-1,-,TGTGCCAGCAGCCGGTGGGGGGGCGATGAGCAGTTCTTC,CASSRWGGDEQFF
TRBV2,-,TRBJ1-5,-,TGTGCCAGCAGTGATTTATATCAGCCCCAGCATTTT,CASSDLYQPQHF
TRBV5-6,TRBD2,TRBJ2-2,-,TGTGCCAGCAGCTTGGTTCAGGCGGGAGAGTTTACAACCGGGGAGCTGTTTTTT,CASSLVQAGEFTTGELFF
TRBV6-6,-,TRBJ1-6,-,TGTGCCAGCAGTTACCTGGGGAATTCACCCCTCCACTTT,CASSYLGNSPLHF
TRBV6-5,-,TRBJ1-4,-,TGTGCCAGCAGTTACTCGGGGAGAACTAATGAAAAACTGTTTTTT,CASSYSGRTNEKLFF
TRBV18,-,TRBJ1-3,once,TGTGCCAGCTCACTCGGACCCACTCGACAAGGAAACACCATATATTTT,CASSLGPTRQGNTIYF
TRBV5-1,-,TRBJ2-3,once,TGCGCCAGCAGCTTGGGCGGGAAGCCCACAGATACGCAGTATTTT,CASSLGGKPTDTQYF
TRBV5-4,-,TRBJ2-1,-,TGTGCCAGCAGCCCGAGCTCCTACAATGAGCAGTTCTTC,CASSPSSYNEQFF
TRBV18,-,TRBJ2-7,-,TGTGCCAGCTCGCCCAGGGGGGGGACAGACACCTACGAGCAGTACTTC,CASSPRGGTDTYEQYF
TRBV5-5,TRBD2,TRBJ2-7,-,TGTGCCAGCAGCTTGGAACGGGAGGTCACCTACGAGCAGTACTTC,CASSLEREVTYEQYF
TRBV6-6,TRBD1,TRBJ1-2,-,TGTGCCAGCAGTCCCCGGACAGGGGGCTTCGGTGGCTACACCTTC,CASSPRTGGFGGYTF
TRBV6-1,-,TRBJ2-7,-,TGTGCCAGCAGTGCCATAGCCTACGAGCAGTACTTC,CASSAIAYEQYF
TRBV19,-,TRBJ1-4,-,TGTGCCAGTAGTATAGAAGGGAGAACTAATGAAAAACTGTTTTTT,CASSIEGRTNEKLFF
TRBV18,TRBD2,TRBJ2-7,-,TGTGCCAGCTCTCGGACTAGCGGGAAGTCGTACGAGCAGTACTTC,CASSRTSGKSYEQYF
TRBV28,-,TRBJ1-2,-,TGTGCCACCCCAGGGACTGTGGGCTATGGCTACACCTTC,CATPGTVGYGYTF
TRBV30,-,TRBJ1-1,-,TGTGCCTGGTCCCGCTTAATTCAGGGCGCTGAAGCTTTCTTT,CAWSRLIQGAEAFF
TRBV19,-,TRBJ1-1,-,TGTGCCAGTAATCGCGGGCAGGCTGCGGGCACTGAAGCTTTCTTT,CASNRGQAAGTEAFF
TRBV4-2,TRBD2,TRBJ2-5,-,TGTGCCAGCAGCCAGGGAAGCGGGAGGAGAGAGGAGACCCAGTACTTC,CASSQGSGRREETQYF
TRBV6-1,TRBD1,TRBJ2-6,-,TGTGCCAGCAGTGACAAGGGGATCACAGGGGCTGGGGCCAACGTCCTGACTTTC,CASSDKGITGAGANVLTF
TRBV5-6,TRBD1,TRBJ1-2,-,TGTGCCAGCAGTTCACTCAGGGGGGCTAAGCATGGCTACACCTTC,CASSSLRGAKHGYTF
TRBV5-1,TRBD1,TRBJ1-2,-,TGCGCCAGCAGCTCGGGACAGGGTGAAGGCTACACCTTC,CASSSGQGEGYTF
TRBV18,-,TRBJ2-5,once,TGTGCCAGCTCACCACCGAGTATCCAAGAGACCCAGTACTTC,CASSPPSIQETQYF